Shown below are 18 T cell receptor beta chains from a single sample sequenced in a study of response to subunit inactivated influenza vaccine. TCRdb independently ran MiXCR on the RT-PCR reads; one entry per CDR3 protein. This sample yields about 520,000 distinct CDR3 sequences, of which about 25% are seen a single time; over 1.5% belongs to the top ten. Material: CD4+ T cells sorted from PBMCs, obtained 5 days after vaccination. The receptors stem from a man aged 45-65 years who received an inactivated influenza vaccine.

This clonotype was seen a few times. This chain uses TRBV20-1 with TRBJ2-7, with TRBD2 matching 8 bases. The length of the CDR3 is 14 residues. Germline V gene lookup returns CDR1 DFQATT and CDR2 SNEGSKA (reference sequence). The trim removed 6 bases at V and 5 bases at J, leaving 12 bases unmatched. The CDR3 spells CSAKGPAGVNEQYF. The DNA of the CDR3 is TGCAGTGCCAAGGGACCAGCGGGAGTTAACGAGCAGTACTTC.

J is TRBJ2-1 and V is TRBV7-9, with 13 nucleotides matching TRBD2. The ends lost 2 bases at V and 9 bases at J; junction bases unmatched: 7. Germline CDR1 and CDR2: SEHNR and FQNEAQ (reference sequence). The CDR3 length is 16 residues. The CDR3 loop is CASSLPGLAGAGEQFF. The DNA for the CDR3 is TGTGCCAGCAGCTTACCCGGACTAGCGGGAGCTGGTGAGCAGTTCTTC.

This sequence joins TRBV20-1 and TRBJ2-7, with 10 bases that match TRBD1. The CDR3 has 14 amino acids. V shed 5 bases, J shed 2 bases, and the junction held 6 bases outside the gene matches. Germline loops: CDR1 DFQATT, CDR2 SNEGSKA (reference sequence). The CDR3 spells CSAADRGIAYEQYF. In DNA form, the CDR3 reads TGCAGTGCTGCGGACAGGGGGATAGCCTACGAGCAGTACTTC.

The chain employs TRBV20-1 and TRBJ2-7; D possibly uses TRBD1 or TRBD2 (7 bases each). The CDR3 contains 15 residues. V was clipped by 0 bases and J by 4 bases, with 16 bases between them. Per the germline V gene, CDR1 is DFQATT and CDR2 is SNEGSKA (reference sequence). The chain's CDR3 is CSARDPGGGSYEQYF. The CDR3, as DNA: TGCAGTGCTAGAGATCCAGGGGGGGGGTCGTACGAGCAGTACTTC.

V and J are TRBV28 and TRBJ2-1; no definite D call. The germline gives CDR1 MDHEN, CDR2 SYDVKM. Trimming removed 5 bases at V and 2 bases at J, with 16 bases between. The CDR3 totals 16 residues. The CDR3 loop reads CASSPPSSVPYNEQFF. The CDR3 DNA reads TGTGCCAGCAGTCCGCCCTCGAGTGTACCCTACAATGAGCAGTTCTTC.

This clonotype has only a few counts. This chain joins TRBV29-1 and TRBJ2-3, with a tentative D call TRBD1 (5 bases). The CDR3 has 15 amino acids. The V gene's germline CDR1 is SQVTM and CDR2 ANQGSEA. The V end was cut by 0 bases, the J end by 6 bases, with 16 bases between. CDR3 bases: TGCAGCGTTGAAGATTCTCGAATAAAGGGGGATACGCAGTATTTT. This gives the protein CSVEDSRIKGDTQYF.

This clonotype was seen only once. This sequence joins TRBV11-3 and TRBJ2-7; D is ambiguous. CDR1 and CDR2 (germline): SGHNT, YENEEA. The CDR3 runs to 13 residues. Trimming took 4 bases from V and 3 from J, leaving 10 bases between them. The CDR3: CASSSRTDYEQYF. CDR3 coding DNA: TGTGCCAGCAGCTCCAGGACGGACTACGAGCAGTACTTC.

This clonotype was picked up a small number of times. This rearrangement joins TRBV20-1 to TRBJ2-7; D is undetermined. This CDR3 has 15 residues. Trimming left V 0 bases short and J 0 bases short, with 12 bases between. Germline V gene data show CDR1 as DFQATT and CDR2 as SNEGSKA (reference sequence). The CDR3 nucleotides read TGCAGTGCTAGAGATAGCAGTCTCCACTCCTACGAGCAGTACTTC. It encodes CSARDSSLHSYEQYF.

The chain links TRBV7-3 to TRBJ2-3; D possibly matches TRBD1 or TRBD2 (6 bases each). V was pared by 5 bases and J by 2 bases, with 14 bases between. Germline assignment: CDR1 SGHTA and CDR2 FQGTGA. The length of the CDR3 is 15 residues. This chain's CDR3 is CASSRGRSATDTQYF. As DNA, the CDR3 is TGTGCCAGCAGCAGGGGGAGGTCCGCCACAGATACGCAGTATTTT.

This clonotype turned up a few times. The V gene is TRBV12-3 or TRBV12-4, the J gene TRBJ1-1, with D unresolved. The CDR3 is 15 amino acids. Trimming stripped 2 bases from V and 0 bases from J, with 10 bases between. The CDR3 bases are TGTGCCAGCAGTTTACTCCGTAGAATGAACACTGAAGCTTTCTTT. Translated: CASSLLRRMNTEAFF.

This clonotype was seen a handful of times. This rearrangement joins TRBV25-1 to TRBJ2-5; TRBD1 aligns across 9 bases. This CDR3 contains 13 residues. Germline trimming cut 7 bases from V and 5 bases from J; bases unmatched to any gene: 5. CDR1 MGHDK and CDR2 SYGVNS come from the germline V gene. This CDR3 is CASNTGGHETQYF. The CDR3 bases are TGTGCCAGCAATACAGGGGGCCACGAGACCCAGTACTTC.

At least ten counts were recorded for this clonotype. The CDR3 is CASSQDRGPGGYTF. CDR3 DNA: TGCGCCAGCAGCCAAGATCGGGGGCCGGGCGGCTACACCTTC. This chain uses TRBV4-3 with TRBJ1-2; D possibly corresponds to TRBD1 (6 bases). Germline-derived CDR1 and CDR2 are LGHNA and YSLEER. V lost 0 bases to trimming and J lost 8 bases, with 13 bases between them. This CDR3 has 14 amino acids.

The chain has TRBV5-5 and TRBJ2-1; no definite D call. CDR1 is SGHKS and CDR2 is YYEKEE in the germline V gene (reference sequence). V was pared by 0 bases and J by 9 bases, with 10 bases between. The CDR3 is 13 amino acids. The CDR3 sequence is CASSLVPVSEQFF. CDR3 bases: TGTGCCAGCAGCTTGGTTCCGGTTTCTGAGCAGTTCTTC.

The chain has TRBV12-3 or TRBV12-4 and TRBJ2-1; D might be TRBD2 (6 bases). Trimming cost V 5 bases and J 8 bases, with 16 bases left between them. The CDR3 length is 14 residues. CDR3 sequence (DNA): TGTGCCAGCAGTAAGGGACTGGCCTTGGATGAGCAGTTCTTC. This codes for CASSKGLALDEQFF.

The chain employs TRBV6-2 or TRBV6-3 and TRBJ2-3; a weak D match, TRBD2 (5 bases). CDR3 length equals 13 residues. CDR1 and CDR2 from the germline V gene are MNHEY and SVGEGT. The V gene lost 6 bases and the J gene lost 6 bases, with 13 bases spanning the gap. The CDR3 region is CASSLMEDDTQYF. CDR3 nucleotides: TGTGCCAGCAGCCTAATGGAGGATGATACGCAGTATTTT.

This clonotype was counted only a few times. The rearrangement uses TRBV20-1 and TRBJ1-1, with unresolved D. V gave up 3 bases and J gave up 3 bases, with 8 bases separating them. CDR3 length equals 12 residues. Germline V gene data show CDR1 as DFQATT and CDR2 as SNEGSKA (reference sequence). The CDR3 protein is CSARKSHTEAFF. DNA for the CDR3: TGCAGTGCTAGGAAGTCTCACACTGAAGCTTTCTTT.

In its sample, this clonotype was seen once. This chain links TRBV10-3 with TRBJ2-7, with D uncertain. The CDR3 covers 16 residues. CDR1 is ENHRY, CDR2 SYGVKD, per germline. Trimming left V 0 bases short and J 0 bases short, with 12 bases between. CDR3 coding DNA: TGTGCCATCAGTGAGTCGGACCCCTGGGGCTCCTACGAGCAGTACTTC. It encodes CAISESDPWGSYEQYF.

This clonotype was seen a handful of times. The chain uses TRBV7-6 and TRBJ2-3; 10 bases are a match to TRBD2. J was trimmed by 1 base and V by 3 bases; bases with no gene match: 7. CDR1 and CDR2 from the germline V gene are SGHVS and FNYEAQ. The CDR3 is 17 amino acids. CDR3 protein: CASSLGSGGTRTDTQYF. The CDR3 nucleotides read TGTGCCAGCAGCTTGGGTAGCGGGGGGACCCGCACAGATACGCAGTATTTT.